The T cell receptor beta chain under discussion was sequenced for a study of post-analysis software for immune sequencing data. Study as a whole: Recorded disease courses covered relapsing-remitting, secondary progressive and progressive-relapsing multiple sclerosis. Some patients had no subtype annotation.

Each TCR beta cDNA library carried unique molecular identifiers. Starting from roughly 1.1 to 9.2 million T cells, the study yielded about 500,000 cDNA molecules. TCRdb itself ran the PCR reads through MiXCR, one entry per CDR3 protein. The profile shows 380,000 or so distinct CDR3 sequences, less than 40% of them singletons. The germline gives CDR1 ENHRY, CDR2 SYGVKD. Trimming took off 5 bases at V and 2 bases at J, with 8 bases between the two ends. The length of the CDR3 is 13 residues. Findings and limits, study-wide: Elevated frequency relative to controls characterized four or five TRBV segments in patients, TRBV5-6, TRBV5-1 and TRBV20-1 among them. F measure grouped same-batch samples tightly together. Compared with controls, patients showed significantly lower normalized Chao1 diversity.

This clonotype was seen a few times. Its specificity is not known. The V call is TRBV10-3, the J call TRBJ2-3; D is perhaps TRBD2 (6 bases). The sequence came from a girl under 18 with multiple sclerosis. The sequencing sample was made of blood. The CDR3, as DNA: TGTGCCATCAGTCGGGGGTACACAGATACGCAGTATTTT. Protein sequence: CAISRGYTDTQYF.